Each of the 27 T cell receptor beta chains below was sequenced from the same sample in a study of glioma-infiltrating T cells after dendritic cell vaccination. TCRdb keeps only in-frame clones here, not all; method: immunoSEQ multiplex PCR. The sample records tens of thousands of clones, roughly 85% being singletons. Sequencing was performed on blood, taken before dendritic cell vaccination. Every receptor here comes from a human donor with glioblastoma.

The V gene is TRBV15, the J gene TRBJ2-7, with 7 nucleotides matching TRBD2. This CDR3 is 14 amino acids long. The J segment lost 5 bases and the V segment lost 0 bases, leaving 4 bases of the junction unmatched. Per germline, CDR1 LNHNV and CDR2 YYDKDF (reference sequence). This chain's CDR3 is CATSRDRGENEQYF. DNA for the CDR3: TGTGCCACCAGCAGAGATCGGGGGGAGAACGAGCAGTACTTC.

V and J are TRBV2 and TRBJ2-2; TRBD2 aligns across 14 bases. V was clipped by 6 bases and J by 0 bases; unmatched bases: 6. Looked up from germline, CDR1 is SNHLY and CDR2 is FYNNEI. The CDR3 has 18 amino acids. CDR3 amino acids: CASRGTSGGQANTGELFF. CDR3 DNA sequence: TGTGCCAGCAGGGGGACTAGCGGGGGCCAAGCGAACACCGGGGAGCTGTTTTTT. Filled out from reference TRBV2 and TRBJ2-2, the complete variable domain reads EPEVTQTPSHQVTQMGQEVILRCVPISNHLYFYWYRQILGQKVEFLVSFYNNEISEKSEIFDDQFSVERPDGSNFTLKIRSTKLEDSAMYFCASRGTSGGQANTGELFFGEGSRLTVL.

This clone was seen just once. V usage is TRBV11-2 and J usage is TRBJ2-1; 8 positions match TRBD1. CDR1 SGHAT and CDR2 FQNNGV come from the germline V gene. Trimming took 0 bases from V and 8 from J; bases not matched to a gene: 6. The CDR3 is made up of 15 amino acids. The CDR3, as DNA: TGTGCCAGCAGCTTAGATAACCACAGGGGGTATGAGCAGTTCTTC. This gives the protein CASSLDNHRGYEQFF.

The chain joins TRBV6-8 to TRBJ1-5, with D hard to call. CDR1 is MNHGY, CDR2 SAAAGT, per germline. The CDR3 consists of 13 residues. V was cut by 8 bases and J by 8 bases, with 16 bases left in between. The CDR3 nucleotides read TGTGCCAGCCCACGCCGGTCTTATGAGCCCCAGCATTTT. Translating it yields CASPRRSYEPQHF.

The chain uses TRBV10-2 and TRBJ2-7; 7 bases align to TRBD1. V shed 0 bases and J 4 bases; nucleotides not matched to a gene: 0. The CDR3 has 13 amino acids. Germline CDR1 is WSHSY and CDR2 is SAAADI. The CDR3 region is CASSESTGYEQYF. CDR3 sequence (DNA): TGCGCCAGCAGTGAGTCGACAGGGTACGAGCAGTACTTC.

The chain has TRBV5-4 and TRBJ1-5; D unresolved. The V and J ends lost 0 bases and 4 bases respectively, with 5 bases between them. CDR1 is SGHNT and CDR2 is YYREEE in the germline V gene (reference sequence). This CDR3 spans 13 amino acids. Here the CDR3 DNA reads TGTGCCAGCAGCTTGGAACAAAATCAGCCCCAGCATTTT. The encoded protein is CASSLEQNQPQHF.

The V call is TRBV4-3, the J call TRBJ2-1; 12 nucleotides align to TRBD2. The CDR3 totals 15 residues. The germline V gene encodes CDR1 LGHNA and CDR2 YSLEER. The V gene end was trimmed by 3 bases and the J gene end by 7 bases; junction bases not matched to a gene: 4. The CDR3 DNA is TGCGCCAGCAGCCACCGGACTAGCGGGACGAATGAGCAGTTCTTC. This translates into CASSHRTSGTNEQFF.

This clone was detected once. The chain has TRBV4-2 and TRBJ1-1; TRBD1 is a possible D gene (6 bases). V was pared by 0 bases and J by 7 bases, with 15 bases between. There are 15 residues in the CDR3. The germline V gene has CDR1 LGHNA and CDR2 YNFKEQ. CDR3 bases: TGTGCCAGCAGCCAAGATCGGGGACAAGGCGTTGAAGCTTTCTTT. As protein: CASSQDRGQGVEAFF.

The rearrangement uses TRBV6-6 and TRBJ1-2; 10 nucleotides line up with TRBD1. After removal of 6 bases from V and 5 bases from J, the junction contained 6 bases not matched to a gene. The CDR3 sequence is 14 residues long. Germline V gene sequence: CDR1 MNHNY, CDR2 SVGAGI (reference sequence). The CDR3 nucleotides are TGTGCCAGCAGATATCCGGGACAGGGGTATGGCTACACCTTC. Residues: CASRYPGQGYGYTF.

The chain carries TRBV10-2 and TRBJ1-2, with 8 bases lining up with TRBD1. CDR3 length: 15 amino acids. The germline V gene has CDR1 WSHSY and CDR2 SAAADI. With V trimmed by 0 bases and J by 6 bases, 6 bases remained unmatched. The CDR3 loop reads CASSESISGGDGYTF. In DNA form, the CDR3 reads TGCGCCAGCAGTGAGTCGATCTCAGGGGGCGATGGCTACACCTTC.

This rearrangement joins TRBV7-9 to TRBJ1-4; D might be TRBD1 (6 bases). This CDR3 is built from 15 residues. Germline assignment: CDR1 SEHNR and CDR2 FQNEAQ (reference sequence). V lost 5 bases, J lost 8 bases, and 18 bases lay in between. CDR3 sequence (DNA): TGTGCCAGCAGCAAACGACAGGTCGAAAGGGAAAAACTGTTTTTT. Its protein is CASSKRQVEREKLFF.

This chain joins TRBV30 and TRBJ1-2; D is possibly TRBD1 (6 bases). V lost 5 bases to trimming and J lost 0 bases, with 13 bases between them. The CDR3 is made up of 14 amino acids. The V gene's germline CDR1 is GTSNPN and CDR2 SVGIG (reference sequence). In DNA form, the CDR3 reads TGTGCCTGGGGAGGACAGACGTCTAACTATGGCTACACCTTC. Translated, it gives CAWGGQTSNYGYTF. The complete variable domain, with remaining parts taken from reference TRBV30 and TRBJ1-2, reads SQTIHQWPATLVQPVGSPLSLECTVEGTSNPNLYWYRQAAGRGLQLLFYSVGIGQISSEVPQNLSASRPQDRQFILSSKKLLLSDSGFYLCAWGGQTSNYGYTFGSGTRLTVV.

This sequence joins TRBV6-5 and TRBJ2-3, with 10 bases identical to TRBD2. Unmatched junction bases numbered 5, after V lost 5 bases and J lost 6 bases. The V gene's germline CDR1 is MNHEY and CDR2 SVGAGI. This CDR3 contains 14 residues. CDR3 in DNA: TGTGCCAGCAGTCCCAGCGGGGGGGCTGATACGCAGTATTTT. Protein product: CASSPSGGADTQYF.

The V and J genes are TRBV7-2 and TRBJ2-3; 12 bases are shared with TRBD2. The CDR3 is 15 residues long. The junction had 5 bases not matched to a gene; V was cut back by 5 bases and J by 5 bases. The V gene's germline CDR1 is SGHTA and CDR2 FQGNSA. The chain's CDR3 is CASSRLAGGQDTQYF. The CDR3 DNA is TGTGCCAGCAGCCGCCTAGCGGGGGGGCAAGATACGCAGTATTTT.

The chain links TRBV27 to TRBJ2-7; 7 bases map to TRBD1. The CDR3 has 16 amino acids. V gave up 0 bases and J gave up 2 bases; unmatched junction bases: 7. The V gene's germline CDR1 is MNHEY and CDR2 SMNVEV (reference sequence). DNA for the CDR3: TGTGCCAGCAGTTTATCAACCTCGGGACAGACCTACGAGCAGTACTTC. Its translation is CASSLSTSGQTYEQYF.

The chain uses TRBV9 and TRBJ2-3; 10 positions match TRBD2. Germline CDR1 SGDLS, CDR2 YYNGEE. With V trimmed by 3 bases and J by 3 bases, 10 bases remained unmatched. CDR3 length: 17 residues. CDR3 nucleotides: TGTGCCAGCAGCGCGGATAGCGGGGGGCCACCTACAGATACGCAGTATTTT. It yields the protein CASSADSGGPPTDTQYF.

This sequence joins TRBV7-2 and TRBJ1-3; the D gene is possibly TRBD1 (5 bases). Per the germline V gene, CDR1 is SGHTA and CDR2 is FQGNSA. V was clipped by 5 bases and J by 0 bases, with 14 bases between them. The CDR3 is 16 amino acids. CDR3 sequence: CASSPRRGSSGNTIYF. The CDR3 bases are TGTGCCAGCAGCCCGCGGCGGGGGAGCTCTGGAAACACCATATATTTT. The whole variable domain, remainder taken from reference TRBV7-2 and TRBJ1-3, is GAGVSQSPSNKVTEKGKDVELRCDPISGHTALYWYRQSLGQGLEFLIYFQGNSAPDKSGLPSDRFSAERTGGSVSTLTIQRTQQEDSAVYLCASSPRRGSSGNTIYFGEGSWLTVV.

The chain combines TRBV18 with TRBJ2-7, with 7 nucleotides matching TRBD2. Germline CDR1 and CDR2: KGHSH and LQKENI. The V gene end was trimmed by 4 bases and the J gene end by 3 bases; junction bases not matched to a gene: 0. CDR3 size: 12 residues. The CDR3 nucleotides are TGTGCCAGCTCACGGGAGGGCTACGAGCAGTACTTC. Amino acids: CASSREGYEQYF.

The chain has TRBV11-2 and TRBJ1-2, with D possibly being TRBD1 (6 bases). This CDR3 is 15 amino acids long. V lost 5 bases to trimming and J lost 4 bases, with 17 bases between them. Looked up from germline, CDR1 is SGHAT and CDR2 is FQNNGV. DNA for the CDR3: TGTGCCAGCAGCCCTGGCTACAGGGTAACCTATGGCTACACCTTC. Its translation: CASSPGYRVTYGYTF.

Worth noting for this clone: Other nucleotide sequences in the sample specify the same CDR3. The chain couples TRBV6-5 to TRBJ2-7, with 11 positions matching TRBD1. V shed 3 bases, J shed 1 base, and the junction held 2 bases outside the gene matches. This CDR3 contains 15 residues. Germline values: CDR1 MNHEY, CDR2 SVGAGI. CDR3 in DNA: TGTGCCAGCAGTTATCGGGACAGGGGGTCCTACGAGCAGTACTTC. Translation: CASSYRDRGSYEQYF.

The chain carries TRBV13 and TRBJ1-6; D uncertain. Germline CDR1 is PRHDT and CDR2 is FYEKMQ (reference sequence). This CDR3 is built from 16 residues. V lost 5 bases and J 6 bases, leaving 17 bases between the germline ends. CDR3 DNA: TGTGCCAGCAGCCCAACCCGGATGGGGAGTAATTCACCCCTCCACTTT. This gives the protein CASSPTRMGSNSPLHF.

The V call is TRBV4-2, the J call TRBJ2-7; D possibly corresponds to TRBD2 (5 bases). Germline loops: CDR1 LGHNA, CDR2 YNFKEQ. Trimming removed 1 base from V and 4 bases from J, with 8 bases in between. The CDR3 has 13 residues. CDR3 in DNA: TGTGCCAGCAGCCAAGGGAGCGGATACGAGCAGTACTTC. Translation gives CASSQGSGYEQYF.

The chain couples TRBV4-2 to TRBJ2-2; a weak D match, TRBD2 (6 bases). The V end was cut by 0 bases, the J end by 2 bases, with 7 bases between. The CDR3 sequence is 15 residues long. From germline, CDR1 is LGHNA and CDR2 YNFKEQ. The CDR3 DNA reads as TGTGCCAGCAGCCAAGAGGGGGGTAACACCGGGGAGCTGTTTTTT. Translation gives CASSQEGGNTGELFF.

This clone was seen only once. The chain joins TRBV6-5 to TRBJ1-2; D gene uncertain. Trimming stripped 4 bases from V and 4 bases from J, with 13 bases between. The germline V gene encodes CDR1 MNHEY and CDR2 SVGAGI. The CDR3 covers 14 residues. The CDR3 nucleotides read TGTGCCAGCAGTTTTGCGTCGAGGGCCTATGGCTACACCTTC. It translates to CASSFASRAYGYTF.

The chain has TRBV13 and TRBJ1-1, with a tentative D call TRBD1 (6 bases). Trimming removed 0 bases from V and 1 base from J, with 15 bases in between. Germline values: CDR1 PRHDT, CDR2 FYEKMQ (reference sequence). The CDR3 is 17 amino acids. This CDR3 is CASSLGHSGAPNTEAFF. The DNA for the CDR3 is TGTGCCAGCAGCTTAGGACACTCAGGGGCCCCGAACACTGAAGCTTTCTTT.

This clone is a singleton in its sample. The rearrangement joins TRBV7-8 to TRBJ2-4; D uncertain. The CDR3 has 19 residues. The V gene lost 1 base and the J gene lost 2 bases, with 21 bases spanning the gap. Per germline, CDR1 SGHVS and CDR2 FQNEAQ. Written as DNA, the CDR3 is TGTGCCAGCAGCTTAGGAGGAGACCCGTCCCTCCGGACCAAAAACATTCAGTACTTC. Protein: CASSLGGDPSLRTKNIQYF.

As DNA, the CDR3 is TGTGCCAGCAGTTACTCCCCTTGGGACTTAACCTACGAGCAGTACTTC. It codes for CASSYSPWDLTYEQYF. The gene calls are TRBV6-5 and TRBJ2-7; D perhaps matches TRBD2 (6 bases). Germline CDR1 MNHEY, CDR2 SVGAGI. The CDR3 has 16 amino acids. Trimming left V 0 bases short and J 2 bases short, with 14 bases between.